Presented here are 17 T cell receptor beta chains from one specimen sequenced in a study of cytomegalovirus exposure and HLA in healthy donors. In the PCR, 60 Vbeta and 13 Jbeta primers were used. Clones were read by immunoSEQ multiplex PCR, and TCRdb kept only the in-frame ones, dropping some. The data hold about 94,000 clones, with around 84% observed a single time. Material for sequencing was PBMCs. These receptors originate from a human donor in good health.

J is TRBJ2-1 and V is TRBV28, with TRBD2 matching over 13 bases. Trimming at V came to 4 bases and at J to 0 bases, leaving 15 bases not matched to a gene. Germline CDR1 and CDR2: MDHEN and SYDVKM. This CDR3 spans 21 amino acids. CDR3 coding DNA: TGTGCCAGCAGTTCCGGCGGACTAGCGGGAGAGGAGATTGGCTCCTACAATGAGCAGTTCTTC. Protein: CASSSGGLAGEEIGSYNEQFF.

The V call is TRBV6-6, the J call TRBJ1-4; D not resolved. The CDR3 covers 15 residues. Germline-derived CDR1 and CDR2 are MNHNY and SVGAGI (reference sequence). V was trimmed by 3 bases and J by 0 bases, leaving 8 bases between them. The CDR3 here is CASSYSGATNEKLFF. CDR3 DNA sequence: TGTGCCAGCAGTTATTCGGGTGCAACTAATGAAAAACTGTTTTTT.

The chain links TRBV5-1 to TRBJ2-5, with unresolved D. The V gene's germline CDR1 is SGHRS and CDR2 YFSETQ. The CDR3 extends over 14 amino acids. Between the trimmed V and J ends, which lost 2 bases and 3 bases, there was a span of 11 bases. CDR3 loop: CASSFGLDKETQYF. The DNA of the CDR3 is TGCGCCAGCAGCTTTGGCCTAGATAAAGAGACCCAGTACTTC.

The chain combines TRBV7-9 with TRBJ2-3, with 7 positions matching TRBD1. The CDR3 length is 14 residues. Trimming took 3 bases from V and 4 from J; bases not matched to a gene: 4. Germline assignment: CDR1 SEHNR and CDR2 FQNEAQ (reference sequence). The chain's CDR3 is CASSFATGADTQYF. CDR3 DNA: TGTGCCAGCAGCTTCGCCACAGGGGCAGATACGCAGTATTTT.

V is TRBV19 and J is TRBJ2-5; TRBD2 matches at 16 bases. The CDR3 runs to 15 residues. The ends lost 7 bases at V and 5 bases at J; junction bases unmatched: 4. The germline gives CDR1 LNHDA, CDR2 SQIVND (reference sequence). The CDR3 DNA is TGTGCCAGTACCCCGGGACTAGCGGGAGGGGAGACCCAGTACTTC. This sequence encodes CASTPGLAGGETQYF.

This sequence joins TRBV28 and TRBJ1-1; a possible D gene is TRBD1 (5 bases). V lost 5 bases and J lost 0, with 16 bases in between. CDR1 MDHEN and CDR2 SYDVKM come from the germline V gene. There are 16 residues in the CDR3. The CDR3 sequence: CASSPIRQLMNTEAFF. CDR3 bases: TGTGCCAGCAGTCCTATCCGACAGTTGATGAACACTGAAGCTTTCTTT.

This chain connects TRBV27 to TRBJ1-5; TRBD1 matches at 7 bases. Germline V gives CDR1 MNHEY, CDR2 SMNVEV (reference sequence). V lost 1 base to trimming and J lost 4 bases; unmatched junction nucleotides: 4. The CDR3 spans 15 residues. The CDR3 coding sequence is TGTGCCAGCAGTTTATTGGCAGGGGGGAATCAGCCCCAGCATTTT. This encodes CASSLLAGGNQPQHF.

The DNA of the CDR3 is TGTGCCAGCAGCCCCTTAGTGCTCGGGGGAATGCAGTTCTTC. Its translation is CASSPLVLGGMQFF. This rearrangement joins TRBV7-8 to TRBJ2-1; a weak D match, TRBD2 (6 bases). Trimming left V 5 bases short and J 12 bases short, with 20 bases between. The CDR3 is 14 amino acids. The germline CDR1 and CDR2 sequences are SGHVS and FQNEAQ.

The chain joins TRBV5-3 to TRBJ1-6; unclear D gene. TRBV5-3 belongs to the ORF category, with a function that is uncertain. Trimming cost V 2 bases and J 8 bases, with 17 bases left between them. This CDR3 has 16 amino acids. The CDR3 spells CARSLRSGPPYSPLHF. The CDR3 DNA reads TGTGCCAGAAGCTTACGTTCCGGTCCCCCGTATTCACCCCTCCACTTT.

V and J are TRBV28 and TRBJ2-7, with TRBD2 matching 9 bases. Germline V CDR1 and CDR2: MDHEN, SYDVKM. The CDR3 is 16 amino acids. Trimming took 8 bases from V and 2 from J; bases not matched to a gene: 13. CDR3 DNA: TGTGCCAGCCGAACGAGGCTAGCGGGACTGACCTACGAGCAGTACTTC. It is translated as CASRTRLAGLTYEQYF.

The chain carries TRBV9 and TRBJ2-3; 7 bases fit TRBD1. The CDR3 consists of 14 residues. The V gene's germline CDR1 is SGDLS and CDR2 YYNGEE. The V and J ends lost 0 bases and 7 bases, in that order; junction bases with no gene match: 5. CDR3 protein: CASSVGGGRNTQYF. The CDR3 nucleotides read TGTGCCAGCAGCGTAGGAGGGGGCAGGAATACGCAGTATTTT.

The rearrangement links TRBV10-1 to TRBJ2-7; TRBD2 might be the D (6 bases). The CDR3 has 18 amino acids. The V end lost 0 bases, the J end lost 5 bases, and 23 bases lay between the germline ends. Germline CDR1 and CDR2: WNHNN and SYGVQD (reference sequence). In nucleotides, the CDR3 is TGCGCCAGCAGTGAGTCGGTCGCGGTAGCGGATACTTTCCACGAGCAGTACTTC. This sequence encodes CASSESVAVADTFHEQYF.

The CDR3 DNA is TGTGCCAGCAGCTCCCCTAGGAGGGAGAGGAGAACCGGGGAGCTGTTTTTT. Translating gives CASSSPRRERRTGELFF. The chain is built from TRBV5-6 and TRBJ2-2; perhaps TRBD2 as D (6 bases). The V end lost 3 bases, the J end lost 5 bases, and 20 bases lay between the germline ends. Germline V gives CDR1 SGHDT, CDR2 YYEEEE. The CDR3 runs to 17 residues.

The CDR3 region has the DNA TGTGCCAGCAGAACCCCCGTACGGGGTAAACAAGAGACCCAGTACTTC. Residues: CASRTPVRGKQETQYF. This chain uses TRBV7-2 with TRBJ2-5; maybe TRBD2 (5 bases). Trimming removed 6 bases from V and 2 bases from J, with 19 bases in between. Germline V lookup: CDR1 SGHTA, CDR2 FQGNSA. The CDR3 extends over 16 amino acids.

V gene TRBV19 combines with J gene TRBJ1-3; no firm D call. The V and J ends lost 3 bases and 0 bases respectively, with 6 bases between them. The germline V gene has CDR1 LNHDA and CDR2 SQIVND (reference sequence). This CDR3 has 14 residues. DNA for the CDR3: TGTGCCAGTAGTATCCCCAACTCTGGAAACACCATATATTTT. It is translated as CASSIPNSGNTIYF.

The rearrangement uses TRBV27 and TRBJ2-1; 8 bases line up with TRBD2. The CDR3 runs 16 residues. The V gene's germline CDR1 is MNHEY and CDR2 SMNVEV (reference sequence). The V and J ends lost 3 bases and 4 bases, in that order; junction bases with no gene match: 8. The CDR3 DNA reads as TGTGCCAGCAGTTTCCCCCTTGGCGGGGGGTACAATGAGCAGTTCTTC. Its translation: CASSFPLGGGYNEQFF.

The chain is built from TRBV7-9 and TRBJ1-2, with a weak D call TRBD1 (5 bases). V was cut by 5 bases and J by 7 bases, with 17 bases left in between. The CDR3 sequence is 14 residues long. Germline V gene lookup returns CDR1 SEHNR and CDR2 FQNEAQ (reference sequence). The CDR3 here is CASSIRGRGGGYTF. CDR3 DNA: TGTGCCAGCAGCATTAGGGGACGGGGAGGTGGCTACACCTTC.